These 28 T cell receptor beta chains share one sample of origin, sequenced in a study of cytotoxic CD8 clonotypes in ibrutinib-treated CLL. TCRdb's copy holds only in-frame clones and misses some; the assay was immunoSEQ multiplex PCR. The sample holds approximately 50,000 clones, approximately 71% seen once. The material sequenced was PBMCs, taken after 12 months of ibrutinib treatment. These receptors came from a human donor with chronic lymphocytic leukemia.

This clone was seen just once. The chain has TRBV9 and TRBJ2-3; 7 nucleotides agree with TRBD2. CDR1 and CDR2 (germline): SGDLS, YYNGEE. The V and J ends lost 3 bases and 3 bases, in that order; junction bases with no gene match: 7. This CDR3 is 15 amino acids long. CDR3 nucleotide sequence: TGTGCCAGCAGCGCCGGGACTATAGCTACAGATACGCAGTATTTT. This translates into CASSAGTIATDTQYF.

The rearrangement joins TRBV4-1 to TRBJ2-1, with TRBD2 as a possible D gene (5 bases). The CDR3 contains 15 residues. V dropped 4 bases and J dropped 4 bases, with 14 bases sitting between them. CDR1 and CDR2 (germline): MGHRA, YSYEKL. The CDR3 sequence is CASSPNRELYNEQFF. The DNA for the CDR3 is TGCGCCAGCAGCCCCAATCGGGAACTGTACAATGAGCAGTTCTTC.

This rearrangement joins TRBV20-1 to TRBJ2-1; D remains ambiguous. The germline CDR1 and CDR2 sequences are DFQATT and SNEGSKA (reference sequence). The CDR3 extends over 11 amino acids. The V end lost 6 bases, the J end lost 11 bases, and 14 bases lay between the germline ends. The CDR3 protein is CSAPSTNQQFF. As DNA, the CDR3 is TGCAGTGCCCCATCAACTAATCAGCAGTTCTTC.

In this sample, this clone turned up many times. J is TRBJ2-1 and V is TRBV7-9; TRBD2 matches 8 bases. Trimming took 5 bases from V and 5 from J; bases not matched to a gene: 11. The CDR3 is 16 residues long. CDR1 is SEHNR, CDR2 FQNEAQ, per germline (reference sequence). CDR3 in amino acids: CASSPSPAGAHNEQFF. The CDR3 DNA follows: TGTGCCAGCAGCCCCTCCCCAGCGGGAGCCCACAATGAGCAGTTCTTC.

This chain links TRBV6-5 with TRBJ1-5, with D unclear. Trimming pared 2 bases from V and 1 base from J, leaving 6 bases between. The CDR3 consists of 14 residues. The germline CDR1 and CDR2 sequences are MNHEY and SVGAGI. CDR3 amino acids: CASSYGGSNQPQHF. DNA of the CDR3: TGTGCCAGCAGTTACGGAGGGAGCAATCAGCCCCAGCATTTT.

This clone appeared a single time. The rearrangement uses TRBV29-1 and TRBJ2-1; the D gene is possibly TRBD2 (5 bases). Per germline, CDR1 SQVTM and CDR2 ANQGSEA. V lost 0 bases to trimming and J lost 5 bases, with 8 bases between them. This CDR3 region has 13 residues. This CDR3 reads CSVEDWRDNEQFF. The CDR3 DNA sequence: TGCAGCGTTGAAGATTGGCGGGACAATGAGCAGTTCTTC.

This chain uses TRBV4-2 with TRBJ2-3; 12 bases map to TRBD2. Losses at the gene ends were 0 bases for V and 3 bases for J; bases not matched to a gene: 13. In germline, CDR1 is LGHNA, CDR2 YNFKEQ. The CDR3 covers 20 residues. Written as DNA, the CDR3 is TGTGCCAGCAGCCAAGATCTAGCGGGAGGGCCCGGGTTTTTTACAGATACGCAGTATTTT. Amino acids: CASSQDLAGGPGFFTDTQYF.

The rearrangement uses TRBV4-2 and TRBJ2-2; 7 nucleotides line up with TRBD1. The length of the CDR3 is 15 residues. V lost 7 bases to trimming and J lost 2 bases; unmatched junction nucleotides: 7. The germline CDR1 and CDR2 sequences are LGHNA and YNFKEQ. In DNA, the CDR3 is TGTGCCAGCACCCGGACAGGTTCTAACACCGGGGAGCTGTTTTTT. Its protein is CASTRTGSNTGELFF.

V is TRBV2 and J is TRBJ2-7; perhaps TRBD1 as D (6 bases). Germline CDR1 and CDR2: SNHLY and FYNNEI. CDR3 length: 14 amino acids. Trimming removed 7 bases at V and 1 base at J, with 14 bases between. CDR3 DNA: TGTGCCAGCACCCGGGACATCTCTTCCTACGAGCAGTACTTC. Its translation: CASTRDISSYEQYF.

The chain employs TRBV13 and TRBJ2-1, with D maybe TRBD1 (6 bases). In germline, CDR1 is PRHDT, CDR2 FYEKMQ (reference sequence). The V gene lost 5 bases and the J gene lost 9 bases, with 11 bases spanning the gap. The CDR3 sequence is 12 residues long. The CDR3 loop reads CASSHRDAEQFF. CDR3 in DNA: TGTGCCAGCAGCCACAGGGACGCTGAGCAGTTCTTC.

This clone was recorded only once. This chain connects TRBV4-1 to TRBJ1-2; no clear D. CDR1 is MGHRA, CDR2 YSYEKL, per germline. The CDR3 sequence is 14 residues long. Trimming left V 0 bases short and J 10 bases short, with 15 bases between. Written as DNA, the CDR3 is TGCGCCAGCAGCCAAGATCGGTTCACGGGGAACTACACCTTC. It translates to CASSQDRFTGNYTF.

The chain couples TRBV30 to TRBJ2-1; maybe TRBD2 (5 bases). The V end lost 3 bases, the J end lost 0 bases, and 9 bases lay between the germline ends. This CDR3 comprises 14 residues. CDR1 is GTSNPN and CDR2 is SVGIG in the germline V gene (reference sequence). The CDR3 loop reads CAWRGGSSYNEQFF. The CDR3 region has the DNA TGTGCCTGGAGGGGTGGGAGCTCCTACAATGAGCAGTTCTTC.

This clone was seen more than once but under ten times. J is TRBJ2-6 and V is TRBV9; D gene uncertain. The CDR3 sequence is 14 residues long. The germline V and J ends were trimmed by 4 bases and 0 bases, with 5 bases remaining between them. Germline lookup yields CDR1 SGDLS and CDR2 YYNGEE. This chain's CDR3 is CASSTISGANVLTF. CDR3 in DNA: TGTGCCAGCAGCACGATCTCTGGGGCCAACGTCCTGACTTTC.

This clone appeared a few times. This chain connects TRBV7-9 to TRBJ2-7, with 7 bases matching TRBD2. Germline V gene data show CDR1 as SEHNR and CDR2 as FQNEAQ (reference sequence). Germline trimming cut 3 bases from V and 3 bases from J; bases unmatched to any gene: 5. CDR3 length equals 14 residues. The CDR3 DNA reads TGTGCCAGCAGCTTCAACGGGAGGAGCTACGAGCAGTACTTC. It yields the protein CASSFNGRSYEQYF.

The chain couples TRBV11-2 to TRBJ2-3; D possibly corresponds to TRBD1 (5 bases). This CDR3 contains 15 residues. Germline V CDR1 and CDR2: SGHAT, FQNNGV. V lost 3 bases and J 0 bases, leaving 10 bases between the germline ends. The DNA of the CDR3 is TGTGCCAGCAGCTTCTCCAGGGCCAGCACAGATACGCAGTATTTT. Translated: CASSFSRASTDTQYF.

The CDR3 sequence: CASSPPVAVETQYF. CDR3 DNA sequence: TGTGCCAGCTCACCACCGGTAGCGGTGGAGACCCAGTACTTC. The chain employs TRBV18 and TRBJ2-5, with D tentatively TRBD2 (6 bases). The CDR3 loop spans 14 amino acids. Germline CDR1 and CDR2: KGHSH and LQKENI. The germline V and J ends were trimmed by 0 bases and 5 bases, with 10 bases remaining between them.

A few counts support this clone. The chain links TRBV19 to TRBJ1-2, with D tentatively TRBD1 (6 bases). CDR1 is LNHDA and CDR2 is SQIVND in the germline V gene (reference sequence). The CDR3 has 15 residues. The V end lost 1 base, the J end lost 9 bases, and 18 bases lay between the germline ends. The CDR3 sequence: CASSIGGGQVVRYTF. Here the CDR3 DNA reads TGTGCCAGTAGTATAGGAGGGGGGCAGGTCGTGCGCTACACCTTC.

The chain uses TRBV5-4 and TRBJ1-2; 7 nucleotides align to TRBD1. Per germline, CDR1 SGHNT and CDR2 YYREEE (reference sequence). Trimming at V came to 7 bases and at J to 7 bases, leaving 19 bases not matched to a gene. The CDR3 is 16 residues long. The CDR3 is CASHRGLRGQEGGYTF. The CDR3 region has the DNA TGTGCCAGCCACCGGGGTTTGAGGGGGCAGGAGGGTGGCTACACCTTC.

This clone came up a few times. V is TRBV27 and J is TRBJ2-1; D is tentatively TRBD1 or TRBD2 (5 bases each). Germline-derived CDR1 and CDR2 are MNHEY and SMNVEV (reference sequence). The CDR3 is made up of 14 amino acids. The V gene lost 7 bases and the J gene lost 1 base, with 11 bases spanning the gap. The CDR3 sequence: CASNPGPSYNEQFF. As DNA, the CDR3 is TGTGCCAGCAATCCGGGACCTTCCTACAATGAGCAGTTCTTC.

The chain combines TRBV18 with TRBJ2-5; D may be TRBD1 (6 bases). Germline assignment: CDR1 KGHSH and CDR2 LQKENI. The CDR3 length is 14 residues. V was clipped by 0 bases and J by 2 bases, with 7 bases between them. The CDR3 reads CASSPPGQQETQYF. DNA of the CDR3: TGTGCCAGCTCACCACCGGGACAACAAGAGACCCAGTACTTC. Full variable domain (remainder filled in from reference TRBV18 and TRBJ2-5): NAGVMQNPRHLVRRRGQEARLRCSPMKGHSHVYWYRQLPEEGLKFMVYLQKENIIDESGMPKERFSAEFPKEGPSILRIQQVVRGDSAAYFCASSPPGQQETQYFGPGTRLLVL.

This chain joins TRBV9 and TRBJ2-7; D assignment may be TRBD1 or TRBD2 (6 bases each). CDR1 and CDR2 (germline): SGDLS, YYNGEE. The CDR3 is 14 residues long. With 1 base removed from V and 1 base from J, the gap between germline ends came to 9 bases. For the CDR3, the DNA is TGTGCCAGCAGCGTAACAGGGAGGTCCTACGAGCAGTACTTC. This gives the protein CASSVTGRSYEQYF. The whole variable domain, filled in from reference TRBV9 and TRBJ2-7, reads DSGVTQTPKHLITATGQRVTLRCSPRSGDLSVYWYQQSLDQGLQFLIQYYNGEERAKGNILERFSAQQFPDLHSELNLSSLELGDSALYFCASSVTGRSYEQYFGPGTRLTVT.

The chain recombines TRBV10-3 with TRBJ1-5; 7 nucleotides agree with TRBD1. The V and J ends lost 4 bases and 2 bases, in that order; junction bases with no gene match: 5. CDR1 is ENHRY, CDR2 SYGVKD, per germline. This CDR3 comprises 15 residues. The CDR3 here is CAISAQGGGNQPQHF. The CDR3 DNA sequence: TGTGCCATCAGTGCCCAGGGGGGTGGCAATCAGCCCCAGCATTTT.

This clone was picked up one time. The V gene is TRBV5-1, the J gene TRBJ2-1; 11 nucleotides agree with TRBD1. CDR3 size: 18 residues. The germline gives CDR1 SGHRS, CDR2 YFSETQ. The ends lost 4 bases at V and 5 bases at J; junction bases unmatched: 14. The CDR3 region has the DNA TGCGCCAGCAGCAACCGGGACAGGGGGAATGGCGCAAACAATGAGCAGTTCTTC. Amino acid sequence: CASSNRDRGNGANNEQFF. The whole variable domain, filled in from reference TRBV5-1 and TRBJ2-1, reads KAGVTQTPRYLIKTRGQQVTLSCSPISGHRSVSWYQQTPGQGLQFLFEYFSETQRNKGNFPGRFSGRQFSNSRSEMNVSTLELGDSALYLCASSNRDRGNGANNEQFFGPGTRLTVL.

The chain couples TRBV6-1 to TRBJ2-1; 12 positions agree with TRBD1. Germline-derived CDR1 and CDR2 are MNHNS and SASEGT. The CDR3 consists of 16 residues. Trimming cost V 1 base and J 10 bases; bases outside gene matches: 8. The CDR3 spells CASSEVGTGGAREQFF. In nucleotides, the CDR3 is TGTGCCAGCAGTGAAGTAGGGACAGGGGGCGCGCGGGAGCAGTTCTTC.

The gene calls are TRBV2 and TRBJ2-7, with D maybe TRBD1 (6 bases). Looked up from germline, CDR1 is SNHLY and CDR2 is FYNNEI. The V and J ends lost 7 bases and 2 bases respectively, with 15 bases between them. The CDR3 length is 14 residues. In nucleotides, the CDR3 is TGTGCCAGCACTCTACAGGGTGCCCCCTACGAGCAGTACTTC. Its translation: CASTLQGAPYEQYF.

The V and J genes are TRBV28 and TRBJ2-7; no firm D call. CDR1 is MDHEN and CDR2 is SYDVKM in the germline V gene. CDR3 length: 11 residues. Trimming removed 4 bases from V and 0 bases from J, with 1 base in between. Here the CDR3 reads CASSYSYEQYF. The CDR3 DNA sequence: TGTGCCAGCAGTTACTCCTACGAGCAGTACTTC.

This clone showed up just a few times. The chain joins TRBV2 to TRBJ2-7; D unclear. Deletions cut 5 bases from V and 0 bases from J, with 11 bases between. The CDR3 has 14 residues. The germline V gene encodes CDR1 SNHLY and CDR2 FYNNEI. The CDR3 loop is CASSTWRSSYEQYF. CDR3 DNA sequence: TGTGCCAGCAGTACTTGGCGGAGCTCCTACGAGCAGTACTTC.

V is TRBV28 and J is TRBJ2-7; 7 positions agree with TRBD2. The CDR3 spans 15 residues. V lost 6 bases, J lost 2 bases, and 10 bases stayed unmatched. CDR1 MDHEN and CDR2 SYDVKM come from the germline V gene. The CDR3 protein is CASRPKAGLAYEQYF. CDR3 bases: TGTGCCAGCAGGCCAAAAGCGGGATTGGCCTACGAGCAGTACTTC.